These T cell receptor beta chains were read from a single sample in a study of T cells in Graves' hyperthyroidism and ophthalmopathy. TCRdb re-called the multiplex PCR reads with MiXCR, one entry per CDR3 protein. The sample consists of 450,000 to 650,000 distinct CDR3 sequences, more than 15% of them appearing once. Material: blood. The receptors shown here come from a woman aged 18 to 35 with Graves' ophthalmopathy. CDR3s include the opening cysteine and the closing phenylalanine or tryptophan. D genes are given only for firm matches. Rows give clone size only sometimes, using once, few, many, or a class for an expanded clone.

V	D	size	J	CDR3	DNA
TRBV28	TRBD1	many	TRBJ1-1	CASRVTGVNTEAFF	TGTGCCAGCAGAGTTACAGGGGTGAACACTGAAGCTTTCTTT
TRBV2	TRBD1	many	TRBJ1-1	CASSEAPGGNTEAFF	TGTGCCAGCAGTGAAGCTCCAGGGGGAAACACTGAAGCTTTCTTT
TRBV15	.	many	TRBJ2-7	CATSRGDGTYEQYF	TGTGCCACCAGCAGAGGGGACGGTACCTACGAGCAGTACTTC
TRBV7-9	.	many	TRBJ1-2	CASSLESSRNYGYTF	TGTGCCAGCAGCTTAGAGTCCAGCCGAAACTATGGCTACACCTTC
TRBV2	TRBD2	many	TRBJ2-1	CASRASVAGGPHEQFF	TGTGCCAGCAGGGCCTCTGTCGCGGGAGGGCCCCATGAGCAGTTCTTC
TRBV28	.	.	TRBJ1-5	CASSLGAITSNQPQHF	TGTGCCAGCAGTTTAGGGGCGATCACGAGCAATCAGCCCCAGCATTTT
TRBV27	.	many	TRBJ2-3	CASTPISIDTQYF	TGTGCCAGCACCCCGATCAGCATTGATACGCAGTATTTT
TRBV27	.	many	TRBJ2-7	CASSLEGRVLYEQYF	TGTGCCAGCAGTCTGGAGGGAAGAGTCCTCTACGAGCAGTACTTC
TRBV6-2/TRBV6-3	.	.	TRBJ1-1	CASTKSGMGTEAFF	TGTGCCAGCACCAAATCGGGTATGGGCACTGAAGCTTTCTTT
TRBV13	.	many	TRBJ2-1	CASSSRSLGGEQFF	TGTGCCAGCAGCTCACGCTCATTGGGGGGTGAGCAGTTCTTC
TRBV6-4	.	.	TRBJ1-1	CASSEIARAPEAFF	TGTGCCAGCAGTGAGATCGCCCGGGCCCCTGAAGCTTTCTTT
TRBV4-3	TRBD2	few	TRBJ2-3	CASSHVAGGGTDTQYF	TGCGCCAGCAGCCACGTAGCGGGAGGGGGTACAGATACGCAGTATTTT
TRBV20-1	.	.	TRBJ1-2	CSARVIENYGYTF	TGCAGTGCTAGAGTGATAGAGAACTATGGCTACACCTTC
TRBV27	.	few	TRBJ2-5	CASSPDRTKETQYF	TGTGCCAGCAGTCCGGACAGAACCAAAGAGACCCAGTACTTC
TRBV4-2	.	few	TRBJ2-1	CASSQDYRAVREQFF	TGTGCCAGCAGCCAAGATTACAGGGCCGTACGTGAGCAGTTCTTC
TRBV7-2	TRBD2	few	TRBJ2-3	CASSLATSGGGAFGQYF	TGTGCCAGCAGCTTAGCTACTAGCGGAGGAGGGGCTTTCGGGCAGTATTTT
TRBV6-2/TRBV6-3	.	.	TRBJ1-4	CASSERVGEKLFF	TGTGCCAGCAGCGAAAGAGTTGGTGAAAAACTGTTTTTT
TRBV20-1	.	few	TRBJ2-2	CSAMRGRTLADTGELFF	TGCAGTGCTATGAGAGGGAGGACCCTCGCAGACACCGGGGAGCTGTTTTTT
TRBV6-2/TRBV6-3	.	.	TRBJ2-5	CASMRLAETQYF	TGTGCCAGCATGAGGCTAGCTGAGACCCAGTACTTC
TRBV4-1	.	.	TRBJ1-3	CASSQPGDTIYF	TGCGCCAGCAGCCAACCCGGCGACACCATATATTTT
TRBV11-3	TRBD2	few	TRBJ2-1	CASSQGLAGVGLHNEQFF	TGTGCCAGCAGCCAAGGACTAGCGGGGGTGGGGCTTCACAATGAGCAGTTCTTC
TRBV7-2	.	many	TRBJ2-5	CASSWVGETQYF	TGTGCCAGCAGCTGGGTGGGTGAGACCCAGTACTTC
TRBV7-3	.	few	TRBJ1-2	CASRSGQPAYGYTF	TGTGCCAGCAGATCCGGACAGCCGGCCTATGGCTACACCTTC
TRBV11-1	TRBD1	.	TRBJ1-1	CASSLSQGDRGAEAFF	TGTGCCAGCAGCTTATCGCAGGGGGACCGGGGCGCTGAAGCTTTCTTT
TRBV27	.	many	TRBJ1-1	CASSLLGTNTEAFF	TGTGCCAGCAGTTTATTGGGGACAAACACTGAAGCTTTCTTT
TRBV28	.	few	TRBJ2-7	CASFSPGRTSYEQYF	TGTGCCAGCTTTTCTCCGGGACGGACATCCTACGAGCAGTACTTC
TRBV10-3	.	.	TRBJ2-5	CAISGGSLGETQYF	TGTGCCATCAGTGGGGGATCGTTGGGGGAGACCCAGTACTTC
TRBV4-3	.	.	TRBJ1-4	CASSPTTTYEKLFF	TGCGCCAGCAGCCCGACCACGACCTATGAAAAACTGTTTTTT
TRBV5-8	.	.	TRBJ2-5	CASSSGRGSNMLGETQYF	TGTGCCAGCAGCTCAGGGCGCGGGTCTAACATGTTGGGGGAGACCCAGTACTTC
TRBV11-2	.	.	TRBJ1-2	CASGGEAGPYGYTF	TGTGCCAGCGGCGGGGAGGCGGGGCCGTATGGTTACACCTTC
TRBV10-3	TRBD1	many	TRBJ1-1	CAISESDRVNTEAFF	TGTGCCATCAGTGAGTCGGACAGGGTGAACACTGAAGCTTTCTTT
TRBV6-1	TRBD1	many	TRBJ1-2	CAIDRVGYGYTF	TGTGCCATCGACAGGGTTGGCTATGGCTACACCTTC
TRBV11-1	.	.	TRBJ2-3	CASISRGGPDTQYF	TGTGCCAGCATCAGCAGAGGGGGGCCAGATACGCAGTATTTT
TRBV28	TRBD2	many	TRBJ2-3	CASSATLAGVQVTQYF	TGTGCCAGCAGTGCGACACTAGCGGGGGTCCAGGTCACGCAGTATTTT
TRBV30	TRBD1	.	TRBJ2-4	CAWLDRGLNIQYF	TGTGCCTGGTTAGACAGGGGTCTGAACATTCAGTACTTC
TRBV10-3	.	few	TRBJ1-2	CAISAVGGYGYTF	TGTGCCATCAGCGCTGTAGGGGGCTATGGCTACACCTTC
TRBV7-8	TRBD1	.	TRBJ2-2	CASSFRPGGNTGELFF	TGTGCCAGCAGCTTTAGGCCAGGGGGTAACACCGGGGAGCTGTTTTTT
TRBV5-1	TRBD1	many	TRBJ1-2	CASSQASLRDRRFYGYTF	TGCGCCAGCAGCCAAGCCTCCCTCCGGGACAGGCGCTTCTATGGCTACACCTTC
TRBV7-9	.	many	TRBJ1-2	CASTNWAGRTNYGYTF	TGTGCCAGCACCAACTGGGCAGGTCGGACTAACTATGGCTACACCTTC
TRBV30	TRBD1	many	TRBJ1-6	CAWSPGQGNSPLHF	TGTGCCTGGAGTCCCGGACAGGGCAATTCACCCCTCCACTTT
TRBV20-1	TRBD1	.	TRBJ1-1	CSARNLTGGWGEAFF	TGCAGTGCTAGAAATTTAACAGGGGGCTGGGGTGAAGCTTTCTTT
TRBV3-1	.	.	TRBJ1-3	CASSPAPGNTIYF	TGTGCCAGCAGCCCCGCCCCAGGAAACACCATATATTTT
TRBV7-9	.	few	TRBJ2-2	CASSSFRERTGELFF	TGTGCCAGCAGTTCCTTCCGGGAACGCACCGGGGAGCTGTTTTTT
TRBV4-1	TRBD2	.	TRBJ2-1	CASSHPGLAGRSYNEQFF	TGCGCCAGCAGCCACCCGGGACTAGCTGGGAGGTCCTACAATGAGCAGTTCTTC
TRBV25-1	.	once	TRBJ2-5	CASSARSETQYF	TGTGCCAGCAGTGCCAGATCAGAGACCCAGTACTTC
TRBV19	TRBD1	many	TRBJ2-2	CASSIEGQGWTGELFF	TGTGCCAGTAGTATTGAGGGACAGGGTTGGACCGGGGAGCTGTTTTTT
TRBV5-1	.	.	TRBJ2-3	CASQRADQSTDTQYF	TGCGCCAGTCAACGAGCGGATCAAAGCACAGATACGCAGTATTTT
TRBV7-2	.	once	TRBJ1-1	CASSAGGGRTEAFF	TGCGCCAGCAGCGCCGGGGGGGGACGGACTGAAGCTTTCTTT
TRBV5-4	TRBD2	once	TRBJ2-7	CASSLAGEQTEQYF	TGTGCCAGCAGCCTAGCGGGGGAGCAAACCGAGCAGTACTTC
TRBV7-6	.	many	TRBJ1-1	CASRLEPSTEAFF	TGTGCCAGCAGGCTGGAGCCTAGCACTGAAGCTTTCTTT
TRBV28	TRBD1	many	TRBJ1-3	CASSWDRVTGNTIYF	TGTGCCAGCAGTTGGGACAGGGTGACTGGAAACACCATATATTTT